This TCR beta chain was obtained from a study of CD8+ T cells in alopecia areata. Study findings and constraints: Normal skin's resident alphabeta T cells are sequenced alongside lesional scalp T cells.

Extracted RNA was reverse transcribed into cDNA, the sequencing template. TCRdb keeps only in-frame clones here, not all; method: immunoSEQ multiplex PCR. The table records about 200,000 clones, roughly 60% of them present only once. Treatment defined: oral pan-JAK inhibitor, 5-10 mg twice daily. Starting from PBMCs, sorting isolated CD4+ and CD8+ T cells. Points on this clone: What it binds is unknown.

V shed 0 bases and J shed 0 bases, with 5 bases lying between them. The V gene's germline CDR1 is LGHNA and CDR2 YSLEER. CDR3 length equals 15 residues. Here the sequenced sample was CD4+ T cells sorted from blood, taken at week 24, from a patient treated with tofacitinib. The chain employs TRBV4-3 and TRBJ2-2; unclear D gene. The sequence came from a human donor with alopecia areata. CDR3 bases: TGCGCCAGCAGCCAAGATTTGACGAACACCGGGGAGCTGTTTTTT. This translates into CASSQDLTNTGELFF.